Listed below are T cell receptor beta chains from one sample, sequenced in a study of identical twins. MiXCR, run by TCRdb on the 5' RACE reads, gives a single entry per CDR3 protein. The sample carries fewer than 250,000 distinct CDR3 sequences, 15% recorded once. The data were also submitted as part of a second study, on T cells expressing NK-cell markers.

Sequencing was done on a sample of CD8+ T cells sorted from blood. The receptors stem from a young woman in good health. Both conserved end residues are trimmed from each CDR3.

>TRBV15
ATSREAGAYEQY
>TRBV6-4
ASSASGGAGNEQF
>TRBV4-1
ASSQTPTSGYSTDTQY
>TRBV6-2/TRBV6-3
ASSYSNLEGYNEQF
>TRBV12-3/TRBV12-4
ASSRGLAYNEQS
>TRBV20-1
SARDLQAYEQY
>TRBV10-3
AISDSGLSSYNEQF
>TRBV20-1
SARTSRVQREQF
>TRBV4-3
ASSQTLAGDPTGTQY
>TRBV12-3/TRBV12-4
ASSSVPLWPYNEQF
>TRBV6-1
ASSFTGGGELF
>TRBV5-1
ASSLGVGWGLEQY
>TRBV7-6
ASSLGTKGLNNEQF
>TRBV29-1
SVEASGGGNEQF
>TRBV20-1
SARAGSSGGLLANTGELF
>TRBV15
ATSSGGGTQY
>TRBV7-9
ASSSGTGATGELF
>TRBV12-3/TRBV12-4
ASSFLGPRGTARVGSNTQY
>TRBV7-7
ASSPRPGQFANTGELF
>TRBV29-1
SSASLRDEQF
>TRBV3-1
ASSQDTARETQY
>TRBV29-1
SVEEGTNEQF
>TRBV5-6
ASSWAANIQY
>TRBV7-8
ASSRSGRETQY
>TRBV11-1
ASSLDMGYGYT
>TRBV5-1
ASSPVGDGYT
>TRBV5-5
ASSLTKGTYNEQF
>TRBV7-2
ASSPTGADEKLF
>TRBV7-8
ASSFNSVTRYNEQF
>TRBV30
AWSDYEQY
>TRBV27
ASSLGDRVSGANVLT
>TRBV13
ASSGALGGSNGYT
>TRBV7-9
ASSLYTPGRNEQY
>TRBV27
ASSPSDQRAHEQY
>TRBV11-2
ASSFLSGEGNNEQF
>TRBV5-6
ASSLVESEQF
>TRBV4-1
ASRLEGADTQY
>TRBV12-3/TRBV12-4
ASVGRGTLY
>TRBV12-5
ASGLVMTGSYEQY
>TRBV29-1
SVGTSGSYEQY
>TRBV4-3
ASSQGTGSEQF
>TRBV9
ASSVSGGSRETQY